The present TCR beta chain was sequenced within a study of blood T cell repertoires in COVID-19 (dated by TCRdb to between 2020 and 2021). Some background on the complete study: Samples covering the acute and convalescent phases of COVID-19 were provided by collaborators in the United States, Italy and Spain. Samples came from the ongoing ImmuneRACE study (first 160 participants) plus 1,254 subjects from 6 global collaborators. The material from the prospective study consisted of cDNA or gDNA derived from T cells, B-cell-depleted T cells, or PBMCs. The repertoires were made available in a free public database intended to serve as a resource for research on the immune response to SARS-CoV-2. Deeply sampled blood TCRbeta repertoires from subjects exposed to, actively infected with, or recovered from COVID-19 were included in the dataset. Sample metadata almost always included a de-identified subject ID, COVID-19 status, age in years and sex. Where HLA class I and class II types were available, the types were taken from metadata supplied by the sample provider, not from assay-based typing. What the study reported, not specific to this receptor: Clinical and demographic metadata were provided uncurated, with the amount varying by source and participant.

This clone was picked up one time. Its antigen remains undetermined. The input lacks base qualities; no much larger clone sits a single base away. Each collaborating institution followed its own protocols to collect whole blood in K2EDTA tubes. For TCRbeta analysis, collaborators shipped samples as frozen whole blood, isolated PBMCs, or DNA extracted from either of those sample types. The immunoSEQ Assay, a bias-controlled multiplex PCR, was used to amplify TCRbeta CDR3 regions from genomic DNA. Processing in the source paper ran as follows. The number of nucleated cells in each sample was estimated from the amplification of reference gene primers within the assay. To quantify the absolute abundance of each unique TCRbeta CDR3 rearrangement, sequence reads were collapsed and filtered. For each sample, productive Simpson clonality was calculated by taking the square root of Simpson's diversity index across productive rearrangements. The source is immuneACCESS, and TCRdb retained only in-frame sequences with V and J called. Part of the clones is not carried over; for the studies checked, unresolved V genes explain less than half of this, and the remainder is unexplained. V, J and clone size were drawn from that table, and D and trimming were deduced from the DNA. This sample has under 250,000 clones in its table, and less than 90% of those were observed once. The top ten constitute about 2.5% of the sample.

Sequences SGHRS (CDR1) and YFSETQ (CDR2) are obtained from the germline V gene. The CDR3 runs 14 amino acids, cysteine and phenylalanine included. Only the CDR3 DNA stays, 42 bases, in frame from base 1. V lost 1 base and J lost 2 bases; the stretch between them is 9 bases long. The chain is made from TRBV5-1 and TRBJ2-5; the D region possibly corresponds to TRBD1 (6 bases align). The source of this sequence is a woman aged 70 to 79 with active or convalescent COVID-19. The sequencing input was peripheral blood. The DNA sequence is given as TGCGCCAGCAGCTTGCAAGGACAGCAAGAGACCCAGTACTTC. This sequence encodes CASSLQGQQETQYF. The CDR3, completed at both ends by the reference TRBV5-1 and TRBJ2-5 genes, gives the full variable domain KAGVTQTPRYLIKTRGQQVTLSCSPISGHRSVSWYQQTPGQGLQFLFEYFSETQRNKGNFPGRFSGRQFSNSRSEMNVSTLELGDSALYLCASSLQGQQETQYFGPGTRLLVL.